This entry lists 9 T cell receptor beta chains sequenced from one sample in a study of cytomegalovirus exposure and HLA in healthy donors. The PCR used 60 Vbeta and 13 Jbeta primers. Libraries were prepared by immunoSEQ multiplex PCR; TCRdb keeps only in-frame clonotypes and omits some of them. The sample gives 200,000 to 250,000 clones, 65% to 80% of which show up once; about a sixth is in the top ten. The sequencing input was PBMCs. Receptors were obtained from a man aged 40-55 years in good health and CMV-seronegative.

This clone was detected only once. The identical CDR3 is also encoded by other nucleotide sequences in the sample. In nucleotides, the CDR3 is TGTGCCAGCAGCACAACTAGCGGGAGGTACGAGCAGTACTTC. Amino acid sequence: CASSTTSGRYEQYF. This rearrangement joins TRBV28 to TRBJ2-7; 12 nucleotides agree with TRBD2. V shed 6 bases, J shed 4 bases, and the junction held 4 bases outside the gene matches. The CDR3 contains 14 residues. Germline-derived CDR1 and CDR2 are MDHEN and SYDVKM.

To note about this clone: The sample holds other DNA sequences that translate to the same CDR3. The CDR3 DNA sequence: TGCGCCAGCAGCCCCGGGACTAGCGGCAATGAGCAGTTCTTC. Translation gives CASSPGTSGNEQFF. The chain carries TRBV5-1 and TRBJ2-1, with 11 bases aligning to TRBD2. This CDR3 is built from 14 residues. V shed 4 bases and J 6 bases; nucleotides not matched to a gene: 3. The germline V gene encodes CDR1 SGHRS and CDR2 YFSETQ.

The genes are TRBV29-1 and TRBJ2-5; no definite D call. Germline V gives CDR1 SQVTM, CDR2 ANQGSEA. This CDR3 spans 12 amino acids. V lost 3 bases and J 2 bases, leaving 7 bases between the germline ends. For the CDR3, the DNA is TGCAGCGTTGATCCGTCTCAAGAGACCCAGTACTTC. Translated: CSVDPSQETQYF.

With respect to this clone: The junction and the germline gene differ at one end; a read error may be behind it. The chain links TRBV7-9 to TRBJ2-2; 9 bases map to TRBD1. The germline CDR1 and CDR2 sequences are SEHNR and FQNEAQ (reference sequence). The CDR3 is 16 amino acids. This CDR3 reads CASSVPGQGSTGKLFF. The CDR3, as DNA: TGTGCCAGCAGCGTACCGGGACAGGGATCCACCGGGAAGCTGTTTTTT.

This clone was recorded only once. The rearrangement uses TRBV15 and TRBJ1-5; 7 bases are a match to TRBD1. The germline CDR1 and CDR2 sequences are LNHNV and YYDKDF (reference sequence). Trimming at V came to 6 bases and at J to 3 bases, leaving 8 bases not matched to a gene. The CDR3 length is 15 residues. This CDR3 is CATSIDRAHNQPQHF. The CDR3 DNA reads as TGTGCCACCAGTATAGACAGGGCGCACAATCAGCCCCAGCATTTT. Supplemented by reference TRBV15 and TRBJ1-5, the full variable domain reads DAMVIQNPRYQVTQFGKPVTLSCSQTLNHNVMYWYQQKSSQAPKLLFHYYDKDFNNEADTPDNFQSRRPNTSFCFLDIRSPGLGDTAMYLCATSIDRAHNQPQHFGDGTRLSIL.

The CDR3 region is CASSPGEANVLTF. CDR3 DNA sequence: TGTGCCAGCAGCCCCGGAGAGGCCAACGTCCTGACTTTC. This rearrangement joins TRBV6-1 to TRBJ2-6; D gene ambiguous. The germline CDR1 and CDR2 sequences are MNHNS and SASEGT. The CDR3 length is 13 residues. V lost 6 bases and J lost 6, with 9 bases in between.

The CDR3 nucleotides are TGTGCCAGCAGTGAAGTTTCGTGGCAGGGTCGGTCACCCCTCCACTTT. This codes for CASSEVSWQGRSPLHF. The V call is TRBV6-1, the J call TRBJ1-6, with D possibly TRBD1 on 5 matching bases. The CDR3 runs to 16 residues. The V and J ends lost 1 base and 10 bases respectively, with 17 bases between them. Germline V gene data show CDR1 as MNHNS and CDR2 as SASEGT.

The chain's CDR3 is CASSMARGQNTEAFF. The CDR3 nucleotides are TGTGCCAGTAGTATGGCCAGGGGCCAAAACACTGAAGCTTTCTTT. This chain connects TRBV19 to TRBJ1-1; tentative D call: TRBD1 (6 bases). The V gene lost 3 bases and the J gene lost 2 bases, with 13 bases spanning the gap. The germline V gene has CDR1 LNHDA and CDR2 SQIVND (reference sequence). The CDR3 extends over 15 amino acids. Complete variable domain (other parts from reference TRBV19 and TRBJ1-1): DGGITQSPKYLFRKEGQNVTLSCEQNLNHDAMYWYRQDPGQGLRLIYYSQIVNDFQKGDIAEGYSVSREKKESFPLTVTSAQKNPTAFYLCASSMARGQNTEAFFGQGTRLTVV.

V gene TRBV12-5 combines with J gene TRBJ2-5, with TRBD1 matching 8 bases. The CDR3 sequence is 14 residues long. J was trimmed by 1 base and V by 5 bases; bases with no gene match: 3. CDR1 and CDR2 from the germline V gene are LGHNT and FRNRAP. The CDR3 loop reads CASGPGTGQETQYF. Here the CDR3 DNA reads TGTGCTAGTGGTCCGGGGACAGGCCAAGAGACCCAGTACTTC. Full variable domain (outside the CDR3, taken from reference TRBV12-5 and TRBJ2-5): DARVTQTPRHKVTEMGQEVTMRCQPILGHNTVFWYRQTMMQGLELLAYFRNRAPLDDSGMPKDRFSAEMPDATLATLKIQPSEPRDSAVYFCASGPGTGQETQYFGPGTRLLVL.